These T cell receptor beta chains were read from a single sample in a study of preoperative IRX-2 immunotherapy in early breast cancer. Libraries were prepared by immunoSEQ multiplex PCR; TCRdb keeps only in-frame clonotypes and omits some of them. The sample carries 40,000 to 45,000 clones, approximately 80% recorded once. Specimen: tumor tissue, collected after IRX-2 immunotherapy. The receptors were sampled from a human donor with breast cancer. Each CDR3 is given with its conserved first and last residue. D genes are given only for firm matches. Expanded clones are given a class, and other clones once, few, many or no size at all.

abundance: few; j_gene: TRBJ1-4; d_gene: -; v_gene: TRBV7-1; CDR3aa: CASSLLVSTNEKLFF; CDR3nt: TGTGCCAGCAGCTTACTTGTTTCAACTAATGAAAAACTGTTTTTT
abundance: -; j_gene: TRBJ1-3; d_gene: -; v_gene: TRBV11-3; CDR3aa: CASSPEPGGVGGNTIYF; CDR3nt: TGTGCCAGCAGCCCGGAGCCCGGGGGGGTGGGTGGAAACACCATATATTTT
abundance: -; j_gene: TRBJ2-7; d_gene: TRBD1; v_gene: TRBV11-3; CDR3aa: CASSETGLTYEQYF; CDR3nt: TGTGCCAGCAGCGAGACAGGGTTGACCTACGAGCAGTACTTC
abundance: -; j_gene: TRBJ2-3; d_gene: -; v_gene: TRBV29-1; CDR3aa: CSVDPLAGTQYF; CDR3nt: TGCAGCGTAGACCCACTAGCCGGTACGCAGTATTTT
abundance: once; j_gene: TRBJ2-7; d_gene: -; v_gene: TRBV28; CDR3aa: CASSFLRAYEQYF; CDR3nt: TGTGCCAGCAGTTTTCTTCGGGCCTACGAGCAGTACTTC
abundance: -; j_gene: TRBJ2-1; d_gene: -; v_gene: TRBV19; CDR3aa: CASSIRDDNEQFF; CDR3nt: TGTGCCAGTAGTATCAGGGACGACAATGAGCAGTTCTTC
abundance: -; j_gene: TRBJ1-4; d_gene: TRBD1; v_gene: TRBV28; CDR3aa: CASSTQGQEKLFF; CDR3nt: TGTGCCAGCAGTACTCAGGGACAGGAAAAACTGTTTTTT
abundance: -; j_gene: TRBJ2-7; d_gene: -; v_gene: TRBV28; CDR3aa: CASTTPQGRAYEQYF; CDR3nt: TGTGCCAGCACCACTCCCCAGGGGAGAGCCTACGAGCAGTACTTC
abundance: once; j_gene: TRBJ1-5; d_gene: -; v_gene: TRBV6-8; CDR3aa: CASSVTASYQPQHF; CDR3nt: TGTGCCAGCAGTGTTACGGCTAGTTATCAGCCCCAGCATTTT
abundance: -; j_gene: TRBJ1-5; d_gene: TRBD1; v_gene: TRBV6-8; CDR3aa: CASRQGAGQPQHF; CDR3nt: TGTGCCAGCAGACAGGGGGCAGGTCAGCCCCAGCATTTT
abundance: -; j_gene: TRBJ1-2; d_gene: -; v_gene: TRBV19; CDR3aa: CASKGSVNDYGYTF; CDR3nt: TGTGCCAGTAAGGGGTCAGTTAATGACTATGGCTACACCTTC
abundance: -; j_gene: TRBJ1-3; d_gene: -; v_gene: TRBV7-4; CDR3aa: CASSFRGRNTIYF; CDR3nt: TGTGCCAGCAGCTTTCGAGGTAGAAACACCATATATTTT
abundance: -; j_gene: TRBJ2-3; d_gene: TRBD2; v_gene: TRBV6-8; CDR3aa: CASSPLAGGGRDTQYF; CDR3nt: TGTGCCAGCAGTCCCTTAGCGGGGGGGGGTAGAGATACGCAGTATTTT
abundance: -; j_gene: TRBJ1-1; d_gene: -; v_gene: TRBV30; CDR3aa: CAWGEEKRTEAFF; CDR3nt: TGTGCCTGGGGGGAGGAGAAGCGGACTGAAGCTTTCTTT
abundance: few; j_gene: TRBJ2-1; d_gene: -; v_gene: TRBV29-1; CDR3aa: CSVGGDFYNEQFF; CDR3nt: TGCAGCGTTGGGGGGGACTTCTACAATGAGCAGTTCTTC
abundance: few; j_gene: TRBJ2-7; d_gene: -; v_gene: TRBV19; CDR3aa: CASSINGGNEEQYF; CDR3nt: TGTGCCAGTAGTATCAACGGCGGGAATGAAGAGCAGTACTTC
abundance: -; j_gene: TRBJ2-1; d_gene: -; v_gene: TRBV11-3; CDR3aa: CASIPWGREYYNKQFF; CDR3nt: TGTGCCAGCATTCCTTGGGGACGGGAGTACTACAATAAGCAGTTCTTC
abundance: few; j_gene: TRBJ2-1; d_gene: -; v_gene: TRBV6-8; CDR3aa: CASRPLGGHNEQFF; CDR3nt: TGTGCCAGCCGACCTTTAGGAGGGCATAATGAGCAGTTCTTC
abundance: -; j_gene: TRBJ2-1; d_gene: TRBD2; v_gene: TRBV19; CDR3aa: CASSISLAGRSSYNEQFF; CDR3nt: TGTGCCAGTAGTATTTCTCTAGCGGGGCGTTCCTCCTACAATGAGCAGTTCTTC
abundance: -; j_gene: TRBJ1-5; d_gene: -; v_gene: TRBV6-8; CDR3aa: CASSPRDPNQPQHF; CDR3nt: TGTGCCAGCAGCCCCCGGGACCCCAATCAGCCCCAGCATTTT
abundance: -; j_gene: TRBJ2-1; d_gene: -; v_gene: TRBV11-3; CDR3aa: CASSLRAGSYNEQFF; CDR3nt: TGTGCCAGCAGCTTGAGGGCAGGGTCCTACAATGAGCAGTTCTTC
abundance: few; j_gene: TRBJ2-3; d_gene: TRBD2; v_gene: TRBV5-1; CDR3aa: CASSSELAGGMTDTQYF; CDR3nt: TGCGCCAGCAGCTCCGAATTAGCGGGAGGGATGACAGATACGCAGTATTTT
abundance: -; j_gene: TRBJ1-1; d_gene: TRBD1; v_gene: TRBV2; CDR3aa: CASTRGQGRTTEAFF; CDR3nt: TGTGCCAGCACACGGGGACAGGGTAGGACAACTGAAGCTTTCTTT
abundance: -; j_gene: TRBJ2-7; d_gene: TRBD1; v_gene: TRBV10-2; CDR3aa: CASSPTGYEQYF; CDR3nt: TGCGCCAGCAGCCCGACAGGGTACGAGCAGTACTTC
abundance: -; j_gene: TRBJ1-6; d_gene: -; v_gene: TRBV6-8; CDR3aa: CASSDRPSPLHF; CDR3nt: TGTGCCAGCAGTGACCGGCCTTCACCCCTCCACTTT
abundance: -; j_gene: TRBJ2-7; d_gene: TRBD1; v_gene: TRBV5-1; CDR3aa: CASSPVPGQGSYEQYF; CDR3nt: TGCGCCAGCAGCCCGGTTCCGGGACAGGGATCGTACGAGCAGTACTTC
abundance: -; j_gene: TRBJ1-2; d_gene: TRBD1; v_gene: TRBV19; CDR3aa: CASSTGQGDGYTF; CDR3nt: TGTGCCAGTAGTACGGGACAGGGCGATGGCTACACCTTC
abundance: -; j_gene: TRBJ1-6; d_gene: -; v_gene: TRBV5-1; CDR3aa: CASSLAGGTIYSPLHF; CDR3nt: TGCGCCAGCAGCTTGGCCGGCGGGACTATCTATTCACCCCTCCACTTT
abundance: -; j_gene: TRBJ2-5; d_gene: TRBD2; v_gene: TRBV12-5; CDR3aa: CASTKGLAEETQYF; CDR3nt: TGTGCCAGCACCAAGGGACTAGCGGAAGAGACCCAGTACTTC
abundance: -; j_gene: TRBJ2-7; d_gene: TRBD1; v_gene: TRBV28; CDR3aa: CASSSLLGTATSYEQYF; CDR3nt: TGTGCCAGCAGTTCCCTTCTTGGGACAGCTACTTCCTACGAGCAGTACTTC
abundance: -; j_gene: TRBJ2-1; d_gene: -; v_gene: TRBV5-1; CDR3aa: CASSFAGSSYNEQFF; CDR3nt: TGCGCCAGCAGCTTCGCGGGAAGCTCCTACAATGAGCAGTTCTTC
abundance: -; j_gene: TRBJ1-6; d_gene: -; v_gene: TRBV11-3; CDR3aa: CASSPVQRYNSPLHF; CDR3nt: TGTGCCAGCAGCCCGGTCCAGCGCTATAATTCACCCCTCCACTTT
abundance: -; j_gene: TRBJ1-3; d_gene: TRBD1; v_gene: TRBV29-1; CDR3aa: CSVEIWDSSGNTIYF; CDR3nt: TGCAGCGTTGAAATATGGGACAGCTCTGGAAACACCATATATTTT
abundance: -; j_gene: TRBJ2-5; d_gene: TRBD2; v_gene: TRBV6-4; CDR3aa: CASRQSGGALETQYF; CDR3nt: TGTGCCAGCAGACAAAGCGGGGGGGCTTTGGAGACCCAGTACTTC
abundance: -; j_gene: TRBJ1-4; d_gene: -; v_gene: TRBV19; CDR3aa: CATSGGRSNEKLFF; CDR3nt: TGTGCCACCTCGGGGGGCAGGAGTAATGAAAAACTGTTTTTT
abundance: many; j_gene: TRBJ1-2; d_gene: TRBD1; v_gene: TRBV6-8; CDR3aa: CASSRGVDYGYTF; CDR3nt: TGTGCCAGCAGCAGGGGGGTGGACTATGGCTACACCTTC
abundance: few; j_gene: TRBJ1-4; d_gene: -; v_gene: TRBV11-3; CDR3aa: CASSWTDGDEKLFF; CDR3nt: TGTGCCAGCAGCTGGACAGATGGTGATGAAAAACTGTTTTTT
abundance: few; j_gene: TRBJ2-7; d_gene: -; v_gene: TRBV29-1; CDR3aa: CSVETDGYEQYF; CDR3nt: TGCAGCGTTGAAACGGATGGCTACGAGCAGTACTTC
abundance: -; j_gene: TRBJ1-2; d_gene: -; v_gene: TRBV5-1; CDR3aa: CASRVRADNYGYTF; CDR3nt: TGCGCCAGCAGGGTGAGGGCTGATAACTATGGCTACACCTTC
abundance: -; j_gene: TRBJ1-5; d_gene: -; v_gene: TRBV19; CDR3aa: CASVGVRGNQPQHF; CDR3nt: TGTGCCAGCGTGGGAGTAAGAGGCAATCAGCCCCAGCATTTT
abundance: -; j_gene: TRBJ1-1; d_gene: -; v_gene: TRBV7-1; CDR3aa: CASSFVGLTEAFF; CDR3nt: TGTGCCAGCAGCTTTGTCGGACTCACTGAAGCTTTCTTT
abundance: -; j_gene: TRBJ2-4; d_gene: TRBD2; v_gene: TRBV9; CDR3aa: CASSPGGGWDIQYF; CDR3nt: TGTGCCAGCAGCCCGGGGGGGGGCTGGGACATTCAGTACTTC